This passage covers 8 T cell receptor beta chains from one sample sequenced in a study of shared clonotypes between healthy human individuals. CD45RO negativity and positive selection for CCR7 defined naive CD8 cells, a population that excluded terminally differentiated effector memory CD45RA+ cells. Clones were read by immunoSEQ multiplex PCR, and TCRdb kept only the in-frame ones, dropping some. In the table there are 750,000 to 1,000,000 clones, around 93% of which are singletons. The sequenced material came from naive CD8+ T cells sorted from blood. These receptors were obtained from a man younger than 45 in good health.

Points on this clone: Other DNA sequences in the same sample also yield this CDR3. The chain recombines TRBV7-9 with TRBJ1-1; D uncertain. The CDR3 runs to 14 residues. V was cut by 1 base and J by 2 bases, with 8 bases left in between. Per the germline V gene, CDR1 is SEHNR and CDR2 is FQNEAQ (reference sequence). For the CDR3, the DNA is TGTGCCAGCAGCTTAGGTGGGAGCAACACTGAAGCTTTCTTT. Protein: CASSLGGSNTEAFF. Looking up the rest from reference TRBV7-9 and TRBJ1-1 gives the full variable domain: DTGVSQNPRHKITKRGQNVTFRCDPISEHNRLYWYRQTLGQGPEFLTYFQNEAQLEKSRLLSDRFSAERPKGSFSTLEIQRTEQGDSAMYLCASSLGGSNTEAFFGQGTRLTVV.

V gene TRBV29-1 combines with J gene TRBJ2-7; D tentatively reads TRBD1 or TRBD2 (6 bases each). The V and J ends lost 4 bases and 3 bases respectively, with 10 bases between them. The CDR3 extends over 12 amino acids. Germline values: CDR1 SQVTM, CDR2 ANQGSEA. CDR3 in amino acids: CSVGGAGYEQYF. The DNA for the CDR3 is TGCAGCGTTGGGGGGGCTGGCTACGAGCAGTACTTC.

This rearrangement joins TRBV9 to TRBJ2-7; no clear D gene. Trimming took 6 bases from V and 2 from J, leaving 21 bases between them. This CDR3 region has 16 residues. Germline CDR1 and CDR2: SGDLS and YYNGEE. CDR3 residues: CASNPLHGSTPYEQYF. The CDR3 DNA reads TGTGCCAGCAACCCCCTCCATGGGTCCACCCCCTACGAGCAGTACTTC.

This clone was seen more than once but under ten times. The chain joins TRBV2 to TRBJ2-3; 8 bases are a match to TRBD1. CDR1 SNHLY and CDR2 FYNNEI come from the germline V gene. V lost 10 bases, J lost 3 bases, and 12 bases stayed unmatched. The CDR3 is 15 amino acids. The CDR3 nucleotides read TGTGCCACCCTAGGGAGGACAGGGAAGACAGATACGCAGTATTTT. Protein sequence: CATLGRTGKTDTQYF.

V gene TRBV7-9 combines with J gene TRBJ2-1; D is possibly TRBD2 (6 bases). Trimming pared 5 bases from V and 0 bases from J, leaving 11 bases between. Germline V gives CDR1 SEHNR, CDR2 FQNEAQ (reference sequence). The CDR3 consists of 15 residues. CDR3 sequence (DNA): TGTGCCAGCAGCGCGGGACGGAGCTCCTACAATGAGCAGTTCTTC. Residues: CASSAGRSSYNEQFF.

The table lists this clone with a count of one. The chain is built from TRBV7-2 and TRBJ1-2; the D is unclear. Trimming shortened V by 5 bases and J by 5 bases, and 12 bases separated the two germline ends. The V gene's germline CDR1 is SGHTA and CDR2 FQGNSA. This CDR3 has 13 amino acids. DNA of the CDR3: TGTGCCAGCAGCCGGGAAGCATCTTATGGCTACACCTTC. Residues: CASSREASYGYTF.

V is TRBV2 and J is TRBJ1-5; D is perhaps TRBD1 (5 bases). CDR1 is SNHLY and CDR2 is FYNNEI in the germline V gene. V was clipped by 8 bases and J by 0 bases, with 17 bases between them. The CDR3 consists of 16 residues. The CDR3 DNA reads as TGTGCCAGCGCGGACGGAGGGACCGCTAGCAATCAGCCCCAGCATTTT. As protein: CASADGGTASNQPQHF.

The chain employs TRBV6-1 and TRBJ2-7, with 10 bases that match TRBD2. In germline, CDR1 is MNHNS, CDR2 SASEGT. This CDR3 has 13 residues. V was clipped by 7 bases and J by 5 bases; unmatched bases: 5. CDR3 loop: CASKSSGSDEQYF. The CDR3 nucleotides read TGTGCCAGCAAATCTAGCGGGAGTGACGAGCAGTACTTC.